This T cell receptor beta chain was recorded in a study of cytomegalovirus exposure and HLA in healthy donors. For the study at large: An early data release held 80 million or so unique TCRs from HLA-typed donors. General study results and limits: Based on reports, TCR beta sequences accurately predicted HLA-A and HLA-B alleles for most subjects. Information on immune exposure was restricted to one variable (CMV serostatus).

As to this clone: Its antigen is still unknown.

The PCR used 60 Vbeta and 13 Jbeta primers. Data came from immunoSEQ multiplex PCR; TCRdb stores just in-frame clones and leaves some out. The sample lists about 160,000 clones; 80% were seen once. CDR1 and CDR2 (germline): PRHDT, FYEKMQ (reference sequence). The CDR3 spans 14 residues. V lost 5 bases and J lost 8; bases outside the gene matches: 6. Input material: PBMCs. The TCR sequence derives from a male donor in good health and CMV-seropositive. The chain recombines TRBV13 with TRBJ2-1, with 10 nucleotides matching TRBD1. CDR3 bases: TGTGCCAGCAGCGTGGACAGGGGGTTTTATGAGCAGTTCTTC. Translating it yields CASSVDRGFYEQFF.